The 30 T cell receptor beta chains given below trace back to one sample, sequenced in a study of OX40 agonist ivuxolimab in advanced cancers. Sequencing was performed with immunoSEQ multiplex PCR; in TCRdb, only in-frame clones are kept and a portion is missing. This sample carries roughly 53,000 clones, just under 90% of them seen once, and the ten largest clones take less than 5.5%. The sample was CD4+ or CD8+ T cells sorted from blood, taken in a trial of the OX40 agonist ivuxolimab. These receptors all stem from an adult with an advanced solid tumor such as melanoma, head and neck, liver or kidney cancer.

The V gene is TRBV5-6, the J gene TRBJ2-1; D is ambiguous. The CDR3 totals 13 residues. The V end was cut by 0 bases, the J end by 7 bases, with 8 bases between. The germline V gene has CDR1 SGHDT and CDR2 YYEEEE. This chain's CDR3 is CASSLGPLNEQFF. The DNA for the CDR3 is TGTGCCAGCAGCTTGGGACCCTTGAATGAGCAGTTCTTC.

The gene calls are TRBV7-8 and TRBJ2-2; 11 nucleotides match TRBD2. V shed 5 bases, J shed 0 bases, and the junction held 5 bases outside the gene matches. The CDR3 has 17 amino acids. Per the germline V gene, CDR1 is SGHVS and CDR2 is FQNEAQ. The CDR3 sequence is CASSPLTSGANTGELFF. In DNA form, the CDR3 reads TGTGCCAGCAGCCCATTGACTAGCGGGGCGAACACCGGGGAGCTGTTTTTT.

The rearrangement uses TRBV27 and TRBJ2-7, with 7 nucleotides matching TRBD2. CDR3 length: 16 residues. V lost 1 base and J lost 4; bases outside the gene matches: 10. CDR1 is MNHEY, CDR2 SMNVEV, per germline (reference sequence). The CDR3 nucleotides are TGTGCCAGCAGTTTATTTCCCCCTAGCGGAGCGTACGAGCAGTACTTC. Amino acids: CASSLFPPSGAYEQYF.

The gene calls are TRBV15 and TRBJ1-5, with 9 bases lining up with TRBD1. In germline, CDR1 is LNHNV, CDR2 YYDKDF (reference sequence). There are 15 residues in the CDR3. The J segment lost 7 bases and the V segment lost 0 bases, leaving 4 bases of the junction unmatched. CDR3 in DNA: TGTGCCACCAGCAGAGACACACAGGGGGCCCAGCCCCAGCATTTT. This sequence encodes CATSRDTQGAQPQHF.

This rearrangement joins TRBV19 to TRBJ2-2; no firm D call. V was pared by 6 bases and J by 3 bases, with 11 bases between. Germline assignment: CDR1 LNHDA and CDR2 SQIVND (reference sequence). This CDR3 region has 14 residues. The CDR3 is CASRQYSYTGELFF. CDR3 nucleotides: TGTGCCAGTAGACAGTATTCCTACACCGGGGAGCTGTTTTTT.

J is TRBJ2-7 and V is TRBV11-2; D might be TRBD2 (6 bases). The V end lost 5 bases, the J end lost 3 bases, and 11 bases lay between the germline ends. Germline loops: CDR1 SGHAT, CDR2 FQNNGV. This CDR3 spans 13 amino acids. The CDR3 DNA sequence: TGTGCCAGCAGCCGTCTGGGGGGCTACGAGCAGTACTTC. Translated, it gives CASSRLGGYEQYF.

The sample holds a few counts of this clone. The chain carries TRBV12-5 and TRBJ2-1; TRBD2 matches at 10 bases. Trimming removed 0 bases from V and 6 bases from J; junction bases left unmatched: 8. Germline values: CDR1 LGHNT, CDR2 FRNRAP. This CDR3 is 17 amino acids long. The CDR3 nucleotides are TGTGCTAGTGGTTTGGTACCTTGTCTAGCGGGAGTCAATGAGCAGTTCTTC. This translates into CASGLVPCLAGVNEQFF.

V gene TRBV5-5 combines with J gene TRBJ1-5; D not certain. V was cut by 1 base and J by 4 bases, with 9 bases left in between. Germline lookup yields CDR1 SGHKS and CDR2 YYEKEE (reference sequence). CDR3 length: 14 amino acids. The CDR3 DNA sequence: TGTGCCAGCAGCTTGTATCCCGGGAATCAGCCCCAGCATTTT. It codes for CASSLYPGNQPQHF.

The chain combines TRBV7-2 with TRBJ1-2; D is unresolved. V was clipped by 5 bases and J by 5 bases, with 9 bases between them. Germline V gene sequence: CDR1 SGHTA, CDR2 FQGNSA. There are 12 residues in the CDR3. CDR3 sequence: CASSQPLYGYTF. The CDR3 bases are TGTGCCAGCAGCCAACCTTTATATGGCTACACCTTC.

V gene TRBV7-9 combines with J gene TRBJ2-7; 9 bases align to TRBD1. This CDR3 is 16 amino acids long. With V trimmed by 1 base and J by 6 bases, 10 bases remained unmatched. Germline V gives CDR1 SEHNR, CDR2 FQNEAQ (reference sequence). DNA of the CDR3: TGTGCCAGCAGCTTAGTCCGCGGGACAGGGTCGCTCGAGCAGTACTTC. This encodes CASSLVRGTGSLEQYF.

DNA of the CDR3: TGCAGCGTTGCGACTAGCGGGAGGGTGGCAGATACGCAGTATTTT. This gives the protein CSVATSGRVADTQYF. The gene calls are TRBV29-1 and TRBJ2-3, with TRBD2 matching 14 bases. The CDR3 length is 15 residues. CDR1 and CDR2 (germline): SQVTM, ANQGSEA. V shed 4 bases and J 4 bases; nucleotides not matched to a gene: 4.

This clone appeared a few times. The chain has TRBV9 and TRBJ2-2, with D unresolved. In germline, CDR1 is SGDLS, CDR2 YYNGEE. This CDR3 has 12 residues. Trimming took off 4 bases at V and 2 bases at J, with 3 bases between the two ends. CDR3 bases: TGTGCCAGCAGCCTCAACACCGGGGAGCTGTTTTTT. Protein: CASSLNTGELFF.

V and J are TRBV4-2 and TRBJ2-7, with 9 bases matching TRBD2. The length of the CDR3 is 15 residues. Germline V CDR1 and CDR2: LGHNA, YNFKEQ. J lost 4 bases, V lost 1 base, and 5 bases had no gene match. The CDR3 DNA reads TGTGCCAGCAGCCAAGCGGCTAGCGGGAAGTACGAGCAGTACTTC. Residues: CASSQAASGKYEQYF.

V is TRBV10-3 and J is TRBJ1-6; D uncertain. CDR1 and CDR2 from the germline V gene are ENHRY and SYGVKD. Trimming pared 4 bases from V and 6 bases from J, leaving 7 bases between. The CDR3 is 13 amino acids. CDR3 bases: TGTGCCATCAGTGGGGCCCTTAATTCACCCCTCCACTTT. The encoded protein is CAISGALNSPLHF.

The CDR3 nucleotides read TGTGCCAGCAGTCGCGGGGGTGACTATGGCTACACCTTC. It translates to CASSRGGDYGYTF. The chain combines TRBV6-5 with TRBJ1-2; possible D gene TRBD1, 5 bases. V was shortened by 5 bases and J by 3 bases, with 10 bases between the two germline ends. The CDR3 has 13 amino acids. Germline CDR1 MNHEY, CDR2 SVGAGI.

The chain employs TRBV7-2 and TRBJ2-1; tentatively, D is TRBD2 (7 bases). V shed 5 bases and J shed 11 bases, with 19 bases lying between them. Per the germline V gene, CDR1 is SGHTA and CDR2 is FQGNSA. This CDR3 contains 14 residues. The CDR3 sequence: CASSQQPGGGQQFF. CDR3 DNA sequence: TGTGCCAGCAGCCAACAACCGGGGGGCGGTCAGCAGTTCTTC. The full variable domain, rest sourced from reference TRBV7-2 and TRBJ2-1, is GAGVSQSPSNKVTEKGKDVELRCDPISGHTALYWYRQSLGQGLEFLIYFQGNSAPDKSGLPSDRFSAERTGGSVSTLTIQRTQQEDSAVYLCASSQQPGGGQQFFGPGTRLTVL.

The chain is built from TRBV15 and TRBJ2-3; no definite D call. There are 12 residues in the CDR3. With 9 bases removed from V and 3 bases from J, the gap between germline ends came to 10 bases. Germline V CDR1 and CDR2: LNHNV, YYDKDF (reference sequence). The DNA for the CDR3 is TGTGCCACAAGAGGTAGGACAGATACGCAGTATTTT. Translating it yields CATRGRTDTQYF.

This clone occurred once. V is TRBV2 and J is TRBJ2-7; 12 positions agree with TRBD2. V was pared by 5 bases and J by 6 bases, with 8 bases of the junction left unmatched. Germline V gene sequence: CDR1 SNHLY, CDR2 FYNNEI. The CDR3 is 15 amino acids. CDR3 coding DNA: TGTGCCAGCAGTCCGACTAGCGGGAGTGCTACCGAGCAGTACTTC. It is translated as CASSPTSGSATEQYF. The full variable domain, rest sourced from reference TRBV2 and TRBJ2-7, is EPEVTQTPSHQVTQMGQEVILRCVPISNHLYFYWYRQILGQKVEFLVSFYNNEISEKSEIFDDQFSVERPDGSNFTLKIRSTKLEDSAMYFCASSPTSGSATEQYFGPGTRLTVT.

The chain combines TRBV5-1 with TRBJ2-7; no definite D call. The CDR3 loop spans 14 amino acids. Trimming removed 4 bases at V and 4 bases at J, with 15 bases between. Germline-derived CDR1 and CDR2 are SGHRS and YFSETQ. The CDR3 nucleotides read TGCGCCAGCAGCCTTCGGAGTGACCTTTACGAGCAGTACTTC. Its protein is CASSLRSDLYEQYF.

The V call is TRBV7-6, the J call TRBJ2-1; 11 bases fit TRBD2. With V trimmed by 5 bases and J by 0 bases, 9 bases remained unmatched. CDR1 and CDR2 (germline): SGHVS, FNYEAQ. CDR3 length equals 18 residues. The CDR3 nucleotides are TGTGCCAGCAGCCGGTCGCCTGGACTAGCGGGCTCCTACAATGAGCAGTTCTTC. Protein: CASSRSPGLAGSYNEQFF.

The rearrangement uses TRBV14 and TRBJ1-2, with TRBD1 identical over 7 bases. This CDR3 has 16 amino acids. The trim removed 4 bases at V and 8 bases at J, leaving 16 bases unmatched. Germline V lookup: CDR1 SGHDN, CDR2 FVKESK. This CDR3 reads CASSRKTGVGNWGYTF. The CDR3 DNA reads TGTGCCAGCAGCCGAAAAACAGGGGTCGGTAATTGGGGCTACACCTTC.

The sample holds a few counts of this clone. J is TRBJ2-5 and V is TRBV7-6; the D is unclear. The CDR3 has 13 amino acids. Looked up from germline, CDR1 is SGHVS and CDR2 is FNYEAQ. The V and J ends lost 3 bases and 5 bases respectively, with 10 bases between them. The CDR3, as DNA: TGTGCCAGCAGCTTCTCGGGTGCGGAGACCCAGTACTTC. The encoded protein is CASSFSGAETQYF.

This sequence joins TRBV2 and TRBJ1-3, with TRBD1 matching over 9 bases. Germline CDR1 and CDR2: SNHLY and FYNNEI. After removal of 4 bases from V and 7 bases from J, the junction contained 14 bases not matched to a gene. This CDR3 comprises 17 residues. CDR3 amino acids: CASSVRLPGTGMNTIYF. The CDR3 DNA sequence: TGTGCCAGCAGTGTAAGACTACCCGGGACAGGGATGAACACCATATATTTT.

The CDR3 loop is CASSYSWVAGGIDTQYF. DNA for the CDR3: TGTGCCAGCAGCTATTCCTGGGTAGCGGGAGGTATAGATACGCAGTATTTT. The rearrangement joins TRBV7-2 to TRBJ2-3, with TRBD2 matching over 10 bases. The CDR3 length is 17 residues. Per germline, CDR1 SGHTA and CDR2 FQGNSA. V lost 4 bases and J lost 5; bases outside the gene matches: 12.

This clone ranks as medium-sized (0.01 to 0.1%). The CDR3 sequence is CASSFQALSSYNSPLHF. The CDR3 bases are TGTGCCAGCAGTTTCCAGGCCCTAAGCTCCTATAATTCACCCCTCCACTTT. This chain joins TRBV27 and TRBJ1-6; no clear D. CDR1 and CDR2 from the germline V gene are MNHEY and SMNVEV (reference sequence). V was shortened by 3 bases and J by 0 bases, with 12 bases between the two germline ends. The CDR3 is 17 residues long.

This rearrangement joins TRBV19 to TRBJ2-5, with 8 positions matching TRBD1. The length of the CDR3 is 14 residues. The V gene end was trimmed by 6 bases and the J gene end by 5 bases; junction bases not matched to a gene: 8. Per the germline V gene, CDR1 is LNHDA and CDR2 is SQIVND (reference sequence). CDR3 sequence (DNA): TGTGCCAGTAGACCCGGACAGGGAAGCGAGACCCAGTACTTC. The encoded protein is CASRPGQGSETQYF. The variable domain in full, with the rest retrieved from reference TRBV19 and TRBJ2-5, is DGGITQSPKYLFRKEGQNVTLSCEQNLNHDAMYWYRQDPGQGLRLIYYSQIVNDFQKGDIAEGYSVSREKKESFPLTVTSAQKNPTAFYLCASRPGQGSETQYFGPGTRLLVL.

This chain joins TRBV27 and TRBJ1-3; D may be TRBD1 (5 bases). The CDR3 has 14 residues. The V gene lost 4 bases and the J gene lost 7 bases, with 14 bases spanning the gap. Germline values: CDR1 MNHEY, CDR2 SMNVEV (reference sequence). The CDR3 loop is CASSWDPRANTIYF. CDR3 bases: TGTGCCAGCAGTTGGGACCCCCGGGCGAACACCATATATTTT.

The chain has TRBV14 and TRBJ1-1, with a possible D match to TRBD1 (5 bases). The CDR3 is 16 residues long. CDR1 and CDR2 (germline): SGHDN, FVKESK. V was pared by 4 bases and J by 1 base, with 16 bases between. The CDR3 loop is CASSRRASRGNTEAFF. Written as DNA, the CDR3 is TGTGCCAGCAGCCGCCGGGCCTCGAGGGGGAACACTGAAGCTTTCTTT.

This clone was counted only a few times. V and J are TRBV4-1 and TRBJ2-4; the match to TRBD2 covers 14 bases. CDR1 is MGHRA and CDR2 is YSYEKL in the germline V gene. The ends lost 1 base at V and 3 bases at J; junction bases unmatched: 11. This CDR3 region has 20 residues. The CDR3 spells CASSQGWTSGRMVGKNIQYF. The CDR3 nucleotides read TGCGCCAGCAGCCAAGGCTGGACTAGCGGGAGGATGGTGGGCAAAAACATTCAGTACTTC.

This rearrangement joins TRBV29-1 to TRBJ2-7; 8 bases agree with TRBD2. Per the germline V gene, CDR1 is SQVTM and CDR2 is ANQGSEA. V shed 4 bases and J 2 bases; nucleotides not matched to a gene: 1. This CDR3 region has 12 residues. CDR3 sequence (DNA): TGCAGCGTTGGCGGGAGGCCCTACGAGCAGTACTTC. This gives the protein CSVGGRPYEQYF.